The 20 T cell receptor beta chains below all came from one sample that was sequenced in a study of T cell repertoires in cytomegalovirus infection. TCRdb redid the calling of the reads with MiXCR, one entry per CDR3 protein. The table lists under 850,000 distinct CDR3 sequences, 35% to 40% of them singletons. Sequencing was carried out using PBMCs. These receptors were obtained from a human donor in good health (CMV status not recorded). Some clones in this sample may be carry-over from other donors' samples.

In its sample, this clonotype was seen a few times. V usage is TRBV6-5 and J usage is TRBJ1-1, with a possible D match to TRBD1 (5 bases). CDR1 is MNHEY, CDR2 SVGAGI, per germline. V lost 6 bases and J lost 4, with 12 bases in between. This CDR3 has 13 amino acids. The CDR3, as DNA: TGTGCCAGCAGGGAGACAGCGCGCACTGAAGCTTTCTTT. Translating gives CASRETARTEAFF.

The J gene is TRBJ2-2, the V gene TRBV9; D unresolved. This CDR3 is 14 amino acids long. V shed 4 bases and J shed 7 bases, with 14 bases lying between them. CDR1 is SGDLS, CDR2 YYNGEE, per germline. This CDR3 is CASSILTGGGELFF. The CDR3 coding sequence is TGTGCCAGCAGCATCCTTACGGGTGGCGGGGAGCTGTTTTTT.

This clonotype was counted only a few times. The rearrangement joins TRBV28 to TRBJ1-2, with D perhaps matching TRBD1 (5 bases). The CDR3 runs 13 residues. Trimming pared 6 bases from V and 4 bases from J, leaving 12 bases between. The germline V gene encodes CDR1 MDHEN and CDR2 SYDVKM. CDR3 nucleotide sequence: TGTGCCAGCAGGGACACCCCCGGCTATGGCTACACCTTC. Protein sequence: CASRDTPGYGYTF.

The chain couples TRBV5-1 to TRBJ2-2, with no clear D. This CDR3 spans 14 amino acids. Trimming stripped 3 bases from V and 5 bases from J, with 11 bases between. The germline V gene has CDR1 SGHRS and CDR2 YFSETQ. This chain's CDR3 is CASSYYDSTGELFF. CDR3 sequence (DNA): TGCGCCAGCAGCTACTACGACTCAACCGGGGAGCTGTTTTTT.

This clonotype was seen a few times. V usage is TRBV7-9 and J usage is TRBJ2-1; TRBD2 matches at 10 bases. The trim removed 4 bases at V and 5 bases at J, leaving 5 bases unmatched. CDR1 and CDR2 from the germline V gene are SEHNR and FQNEAQ (reference sequence). The CDR3 spans 15 residues. CDR3 in amino acids: CASSSSGSFNNEQFF. In nucleotides, the CDR3 is TGTGCCAGCAGCTCTAGCGGGAGCTTCAACAATGAGCAGTTCTTC.

This rearrangement joins TRBV19 to TRBJ2-4, with D hard to call. With 2 bases removed from V and 12 bases from J, the gap between germline ends came to 23 bases. Germline CDR1 LNHDA, CDR2 SQIVND (reference sequence). The CDR3 has 16 amino acids. CDR3 sequence reads: CASSISVVAASFAQYF. The CDR3 bases are TGTGCCAGTAGTATATCCGTGGTGGCAGCAAGCTTTGCTCAGTACTTC.

The chain has TRBV28 and TRBJ1-5; tentative D call: TRBD1 (5 bases). This CDR3 is built from 12 residues. The germline V gene has CDR1 MDHEN and CDR2 SYDVKM. Trimming left V 10 bases short and J 12 bases short, with 19 bases between. The CDR3 spells CATQPWGSGQHF. The DNA for the CDR3 is TGTGCCACCCAACCTTGGGGCAGCGGCCAGCATTTT. The full variable domain, completed using reference TRBV28 and TRBJ1-5, is DVKVTQSSRYLVKRTGEKVFLECVQDMDHENMFWYRQDPGLGLRLIYFSYDVKMKEKGDIPEGYSVSREKKERFSLILESASTNQTSMYLCATQPWGSGQHFGDGTRLSIL.

In this sample, this clonotype turned up a few times. J is TRBJ2-3 and V is TRBV2; D possibly corresponds to TRBD2 (7 bases). Between the trimmed V and J ends, which lost 3 bases and 8 bases, there was a span of 18 bases. Germline loops: CDR1 SNHLY, CDR2 FYNNEI. The CDR3 spans 15 residues. Here the CDR3 DNA reads TGTGCCAGCAGTGACGGCGGGGGCCCCCTCGGTACGCAGTATTTT. It encodes CASSDGGGPLGTQYF.

J is TRBJ1-1 and V is TRBV2; 9 positions agree with TRBD1. Germline loops: CDR1 SNHLY, CDR2 FYNNEI. Trimming at V came to 0 bases and at J to 2 bases, leaving 10 bases not matched to a gene. This CDR3 has 18 residues. CDR3 bases: TGTGCCAGCAGTGAAGCGGGACAGGGCTGGGGGTACAACACTGAAGCTTTCTTT. Translated: CASSEAGQGWGYNTEAFF. Using reference TRBV2 and TRBJ1-1 for the parts outside the CDR3, the full variable domain is EPEVTQTPSHQVTQMGQEVILRCVPISNHLYFYWYRQILGQKVEFLVSFYNNEISEKSEIFDDQFSVERPDGSNFTLKIRSTKLEDSAMYFCASSEAGQGWGYNTEAFFGQGTRLTVV.

V and J are TRBV5-8 and TRBJ1-5; 10 bases are shared with TRBD1. Germline V gives CDR1 SGHTS, CDR2 YDEGEE. The CDR3 spans 15 residues. The trim removed 3 bases at V and 7 bases at J, leaving 7 bases unmatched. The CDR3 nucleotides are TGTGCCAGCAGCTGGACCGGGACAGGGGACCAGCCCCAGCATTTT. It is translated as CASSWTGTGDQPQHF.

Comments on this clonotype: The CDR3 does not close with the conserved phenylalanine or tryptophan, likely indicating a read error. The V call is TRBV5-6, the J call TRBJ1-2; no clear D gene. Germline V gene sequence: CDR1 SGHDT, CDR2 YYEEEE. Trimming stripped 2 bases from V and 4 bases from J, with 15 bases between. There are 15 residues in the CDR3. CDR3 coding DNA: TGTGCCAGCAGCTTCACCCGAGACGTGGGCTATGGCTACACCTTA. Its translation is CASSFTRDVGYGYTL.

The V call is TRBV2, the J call TRBJ2-5; TRBD2 aligns across 11 bases. Germline trimming cut 4 bases from V and 3 bases from J; bases unmatched to any gene: 7. The germline gives CDR1 SNHLY, CDR2 FYNNEI. CDR3 length: 16 residues. In nucleotides, the CDR3 is TGTGCCAGCAGTGTTGCGGGACTAGCGGTAGAAGAGACCCAGTACTTC. Translating gives CASSVAGLAVEETQYF.

This clonotype was found many times. The chain has TRBV4-1 and TRBJ1-6, with D perhaps matching TRBD1 (6 bases). The CDR3 is 17 residues long. V dropped 0 bases and J dropped 9 bases, with 18 bases sitting between them. Per germline, CDR1 MGHRA and CDR2 YSYEKL. The CDR3 loop reads CASSQDPQGSSGSPLHF. CDR3 DNA: TGCGCCAGCAGCCAAGATCCTCAGGGGTCAAGCGGTTCACCCCTCCACTTT.

CDR3 bases: TGTGCCAGCAGTCCCGAACGGACGGATCCTCGGGGGGCCAAGCATTTT. It yields the protein CASSPERTDPRGAKHF. The V gene is TRBV27, the J gene TRBJ1-5; D perhaps matches TRBD1 (6 bases). The germline V and J ends were trimmed by 5 bases and 14 bases, with 28 bases remaining between them. Germline CDR1 and CDR2: MNHEY and SMNVEV (reference sequence). This CDR3 has 16 amino acids.

The chain joins TRBV7-3 to TRBJ1-1; no firm D call. Per the germline V gene, CDR1 is SGHTA and CDR2 is FQGTGA. The CDR3 is made up of 15 amino acids. V was clipped by 0 bases and J by 5 bases, with 13 bases between them. CDR3 nucleotides: TGTGCCAGCAGCTTAACGGGCAACAGAGGGACTGAAGCTTTCTTT. It translates to CASSLTGNRGTEAFF.

This clonotype was recorded a few times. The V call is TRBV7-8, the J call TRBJ2-1; 12 nucleotides align to TRBD2. CDR1 and CDR2 (germline): SGHVS, FQNEAQ. This CDR3 has 17 residues. With 5 bases clipped from V and 2 bases from J, the junction kept 7 bases outside the gene matches. The CDR3, as DNA: TGTGCCAGCAGCACCCAAAGGACTAGCGGGACCTACAATGAGCAGTTCTTC. Its protein product is CASSTQRTSGTYNEQFF.

This clonotype occurred once. The chain couples TRBV19 to TRBJ1-4; 7 nucleotides agree with TRBD1. The CDR3 is made up of 18 amino acids. The trim removed 6 bases at V and 1 base at J, leaving 14 bases unmatched. Per the germline V gene, CDR1 is LNHDA and CDR2 is SQIVND (reference sequence). The CDR3 reads CASRTGTAVFGTNEKLFF. The CDR3 region has the DNA TGTGCCAGTAGGACCGGGACAGCGGTATTCGGAACTAATGAAAAACTGTTTTTT.

This clonotype has more than one count but fewer than ten. This chain uses TRBV4-1 with TRBJ2-2; D is uncertain. In germline, CDR1 is MGHRA, CDR2 YSYEKL. V lost 0 bases to trimming and J lost 1 base, with 18 bases between them. The CDR3 covers 19 residues. The CDR3 spells CASSQDRIRVAGNTGELFF. CDR3 in DNA: TGCGCCAGCAGCCAAGATAGGATTCGGGTCGCAGGGAACACCGGGGAGCTGTTTTTT.

This clonotype turned up a few times. V and J are TRBV7-2 and TRBJ2-7; the D gene is possibly TRBD1 (6 bases). The germline gives CDR1 SGHTA, CDR2 FQGNSA. V lost 5 bases and J lost 3, with 11 bases in between. The CDR3 loop spans 13 amino acids. CDR3: CASSRDTIYEQYF. DNA of the CDR3: TGTGCCAGCAGCAGGGACACCATCTACGAGCAGTACTTC.

This chain links TRBV18 with TRBJ1-2; the D gene is possibly TRBD1 (5 bases). Trimming stripped 3 bases from V and 4 bases from J, with 12 bases between. Germline lookup yields CDR1 KGHSH and CDR2 LQKENI. CDR3 length: 14 amino acids. The CDR3 sequence is CASSPQQDSYGYTF. The CDR3 nucleotides are TGTGCCAGCTCACCTCAACAAGACAGCTATGGCTACACCTTC.